The next 20 T cell receptor beta chains were all read from a single sample in a study of human T cells and chemical hapten exposure. Time point described: pre-sensitization, week 0. The treatment was: therapeutic diphenylcyclopropenone sensitization with weekly scalp DPC. TCRdb ran MiXCR on the RACE reads and lists one entry per CDR3 protein. This sample has around 300,000 distinct CDR3 sequences; approximately 7.5% occur once, and the top ten carry 1.2%. Sequencing was performed on whole blood, taken in connection with sensitization to the hapten diphenylcyclopropenone (DPC). These receptors originate from a young man with alopecia areata. Some clones in this sample may be carry-over from other donors' samples.

This clonotype was seen only a few times. This chain connects TRBV20-1 to TRBJ2-3, with D perhaps matching TRBD2 (5 bases). Looked up from germline, CDR1 is DFQATT and CDR2 is SNEGSKA (reference sequence). CDR3 length: 11 residues. V shed 3 bases and J shed 7 bases, with 8 bases lying between them. The CDR3 loop is CSASWRNTQYF. CDR3 in DNA: TGCAGTGCTAGCTGGAGGAATACGCAGTATTTT.

The chain uses TRBV6-4 and TRBJ1-4; D is uncertain. V lost 4 bases and J lost 3, with 12 bases in between. The CDR3 runs to 15 residues. Germline loops: CDR1 MRHNA, CDR2 SNTAGT. In DNA form, the CDR3 reads TGTGCCAGCAGTGCGGAAATGCAGCCTAATGAAAAACTGTTTTTT. As protein: CASSAEMQPNEKLFF.

The table lists this clonotype with a few counts. The rearrangement joins TRBV27 to TRBJ2-7; D might be TRBD2 (5 bases). Trimming stripped 5 bases from V and 2 bases from J, with 16 bases between. The V gene's germline CDR1 is MNHEY and CDR2 SMNVEV (reference sequence). The CDR3 totals 15 residues. This CDR3 reads CASSLLGREPYEQYF. CDR3 sequence (DNA): TGTGCCAGCAGTCTGTTGGGTAGGGAGCCCTACGAGCAGTACTTC.

This clonotype turned up a few times. The rearrangement uses TRBV10-3 and TRBJ2-7, with 7 bases aligning to TRBD1. The junction had 10 bases not matched to a gene; V was cut back by 6 bases and J by 5 bases. The CDR3 spans 14 residues. The germline gives CDR1 ENHRY, CDR2 SYGVKD. The CDR3 nucleotides read TGTGCCATCAGGCAACAGGGGCGAGGCCACGAGCAGTACTTC. Translation: CAIRQQGRGHEQYF.

The genes are TRBV5-1 and TRBJ1-4, with 7 bases that match TRBD1. Trimming cost V 0 bases and J 0 bases; bases outside gene matches: 5. CDR1 and CDR2 from the germline V gene are SGHRS and YFSETQ. The CDR3 runs to 17 residues. The CDR3 spells CASSLGDRIATNEKLFF. CDR3 DNA: TGCGCCAGCAGCTTGGGGGACAGAATTGCAACTAATGAAAAACTGTTTTTT.

The V gene is TRBV10-3, the J gene TRBJ2-7, with 10 nucleotides matching TRBD1. The V gene end was trimmed by 10 bases and the J gene end by 4 bases; junction bases not matched to a gene: 10. Germline V gives CDR1 ENHRY, CDR2 SYGVKD. The CDR3 covers 14 residues. The CDR3 spells CASKPGQGPYEQYF. CDR3 in DNA: TGTGCCAGCAAACCGGGACAGGGGCCGTACGAGCAGTACTTC.

The chain combines TRBV7-9 with TRBJ2-5; D unresolved. This CDR3 comprises 13 residues. Trimming stripped 3 bases from V and 1 base from J, with 6 bases between. In germline, CDR1 is SEHNR, CDR2 FQNEAQ (reference sequence). CDR3 amino acids: CASSFQLQETQYF. CDR3 DNA sequence: TGTGCCAGCAGCTTTCAGCTCCAAGAGACCCAGTACTTC.

This clonotype was picked up many times. The chain combines TRBV29-1 with TRBJ2-2; TRBD2 agrees at 11 bases. This CDR3 region has 15 residues. From germline, CDR1 is SQVTM and CDR2 ANQGSEA. Unmatched junction bases numbered 8, after V lost 5 bases and J lost 6 bases. CDR3 nucleotide sequence: TGCAGCGTTATAACTAGCGGGGGCCTCTCCGGGGAGCTGTTTTTT. Its translation: CSVITSGGLSGELFF.

At least ten counts were recorded for this clonotype. The V and J genes are TRBV4-1 and TRBJ2-5; 9 nucleotides line up with TRBD1. V trimming: 3 bases; J trimming: 2 bases; junction bases outside the gene matches: 13. Germline-derived CDR1 and CDR2 are MGHRA and YSYEKL. The CDR3 loop spans 18 amino acids. Here the CDR3 DNA reads TGCGCCAGCAGCCACCCGTACCACCGGGACAGGGATCAAGAGACCCAGTACTTC. Protein sequence: CASSHPYHRDRDQETQYF.

J is TRBJ2-1 and V is TRBV11-2; D tentatively reads TRBD1 or TRBD2 (6 bases each). Germline V CDR1 and CDR2: SGHAT, FQNNGV. CDR3 length: 15 residues. The V end was cut by 6 bases, the J end by 6 bases, with 18 bases between. CDR3 nucleotides: TGTGCCAGCAGTCGCCGGGGGCCATGGGTCAATGAGCAGTTCTTC. Its protein is CASSRRGPWVNEQFF.

Comment on this clonotype: The junction does not match germline at one end; this may be a read error. The chain links TRBV7-9 to TRBJ1-6, with a tentative D call TRBD1 (6 bases). CDR3 size: 14 residues. Per the germline V gene, CDR1 is SEHNR and CDR2 is FQNEAQ (reference sequence). CDR3 DNA sequence: TGTGCCAGCAGCTCATTATCAGGGGATTCACCCCTCCGCTTT. Its protein is CASSSLSGDSPLRF.

The CDR3 is CASTFGTPNTGELFF. The DNA of the CDR3 is TGTGCCAGCACCTTTGGAACCCCGAACACCGGGGAGCTGTTTTTT. This sequence joins TRBV7-9 and TRBJ2-2, with D unclear. The CDR3 runs 15 residues. Trimming shortened V by 7 bases and J by 0 bases, and 12 bases separated the two germline ends. CDR1 is SEHNR and CDR2 is FQNEAQ in the germline V gene (reference sequence).

This clonotype was observed a few times. In DNA, the CDR3 is TGCGCCAGCGGCGAGAGGAACACTGAAGCTTTCTTT. Protein: CASGERNTEAFF. This rearrangement joins TRBV4-3 to TRBJ1-1, with D hard to call. This CDR3 has 12 amino acids. Germline loops: CDR1 LGHNA, CDR2 YSLEER. The V gene lost 8 bases and the J gene lost 1 base, with 8 bases spanning the gap.

This clonotype turned up a few times. This chain links TRBV28 with TRBJ1-4, with a tentative D call TRBD1 (6 bases). CDR3 length: 12 amino acids. V lost 4 bases, J lost 8 bases, and 8 bases lay in between. The germline V gene encodes CDR1 MDHEN and CDR2 SYDVKM. CDR3 coding DNA: TGTGCCAGCAGTTCCCAGGGGGAAAAACTGTTTTTT. Its protein product is CASSSQGEKLFF.

In this sample, this clonotype turned up many times. The chain is built from TRBV7-2 and TRBJ2-2, with 7 nucleotides matching TRBD1. The germline CDR1 and CDR2 sequences are SGHTA and FQGNSA. The CDR3 is 14 residues long. The V gene end was trimmed by 5 bases and the J gene end by 6 bases; junction bases not matched to a gene: 6. The CDR3 nucleotides read TGTGCCAGCAGCCTGGACAGGCGCGCCGGGGAGCTGTTTTTT. This codes for CASSLDRRAGELFF.

The CDR3 sequence: CASSLIPLGYNEQFF. Written as DNA, the CDR3 is TGTGCCAGCAGCTTAATACCACTGGGCTACAATGAGCAGTTCTTC. The chain links TRBV7-2 to TRBJ2-1; D gene uncertain. Germline V lookup: CDR1 SGHTA, CDR2 FQGNSA. This CDR3 region has 15 residues. V lost 2 bases to trimming and J lost 3 bases, with 11 bases between them.

This clonotype has just a few counts. This sequence joins TRBV9 and TRBJ2-6; 7 positions agree with TRBD1. Trimming cost V 1 base and J 0 bases; bases outside gene matches: 7. The CDR3 loop spans 18 amino acids. Germline V gene sequence: CDR1 SGDLS, CDR2 YYNGEE. This CDR3 is CASSVPRDRASGANVLTF. In nucleotides, the CDR3 is TGTGCCAGCAGCGTACCCCGGGACAGAGCCTCTGGGGCCAACGTCCTGACTTTC.

This sequence joins TRBV27 and TRBJ2-3; no firm D call. This CDR3 region has 13 residues. Per germline, CDR1 MNHEY and CDR2 SMNVEV (reference sequence). With 2 bases removed from V and 5 bases from J, the gap between germline ends came to 8 bases. CDR3 loop: CASSLGLRDTQYF. CDR3 sequence (DNA): TGTGCCAGCAGTTTAGGGTTACGAGATACGCAGTATTTT.

This clonotype was counted only a few times. This sequence joins TRBV20-1 and TRBJ2-3; maybe TRBD2 (7 bases). Trimming removed 1 base from V and 4 bases from J, with 15 bases in between. CDR1 and CDR2 from the germline V gene are DFQATT and SNEGSKA (reference sequence). The CDR3 sequence is 15 residues long. The DNA for the CDR3 is TGCAGTGCTAGAGGAGAGGGGGGGCAGGCAGATACGCAGTATTTT. It codes for CSARGEGGQADTQYF.

This clonotype showed up just a few times. The chain employs TRBV12-3 or TRBV12-4 and TRBJ2-3; D gene unclear. The germline V and J ends were trimmed by 1 base and 5 bases, with 7 bases remaining between them. The CDR3 length is 13 residues. The DNA for the CDR3 is TGTGCCAGCAGTTTAGGGAATGTAGATACGCAGTATTTT. Amino acid sequence: CASSLGNVDTQYF.